These 3 T cell receptor beta chains were sequenced from one sample in a study of CD8 T cells in ankylosing spondylitis. In TCRdb, the 5' RACE reads were re-called with MiXCR into one record per CDR3 protein. The sample lists almost 45,000 distinct CDR3 sequences, more than 9.5% occurring once. Sequenced sample: blood, either unsorted or a sorted T cell fraction (not recorded which). These receptors all stem from a male donor with ankylosing spondylitis or in good health (not recorded which).

This clonotype was seen a handful of times. The CDR3 here is CASSLEGDNYGYTF. In DNA form, the CDR3 reads TGCGCCAGCAGCTTGGAGGGTGATAACTATGGCTACACCTTC. This chain joins TRBV5-1 and TRBJ1-2; D is uncertain. Germline values: CDR1 SGHRS, CDR2 YFSETQ. With 0 bases removed from V and 1 base from J, the gap between germline ends came to 7 bases. CDR3 length: 14 residues.

This clonotype was detected ten times or more. The chain couples TRBV10-3 to TRBJ2-1; TRBD2 aligns across 9 bases. CDR3 size: 14 residues. The V and J ends lost 11 bases and 2 bases, in that order; junction bases with no gene match: 7. Per germline, CDR1 ENHRY and CDR2 SYGVKD. The CDR3 DNA sequence: TGTGCCGCCCGTGCTAGCGGGGCCTACAATGAGCAGTTCTTC. Its translation is CAARASGAYNEQFF.

This clonotype has at least ten counts. This chain links TRBV5-6 with TRBJ1-2; D may be TRBD1 (6 bases). The CDR3 is 14 amino acids. Trimming removed 4 bases from V and 2 bases from J, with 12 bases in between. Germline lookup yields CDR1 SGHDT and CDR2 YYEEEE. CDR3 sequence reads: CASSRGTLNYGYTF. CDR3 nucleotides: TGTGCCAGCAGCCGTGGGACATTGAACTATGGCTACACCTTC.